These 26 T cell receptor beta chains came from one sample sequenced in a study of blood T cell repertoires in COVID-19. Profiled with immunoSEQ multiplex PCR; TCRdb holds only in-frame clones, not every one. Of some 100,000 clones in the sample, roughly 87% were seen once. The sample was peripheral blood. These receptors originate from a man aged 30-40 years in a cohort sampled during active COVID-19.

This chain links TRBV3-1 (or the pseudogene TRBV3-2) with TRBJ2-1, with D unclear. V lost 3 bases to trimming and J lost 15 bases, with 18 bases between them. This CDR3 contains 13 residues. Germline CDR1 is LGHDT and CDR2 is YNNKEL (reference sequence). CDR3 residues: CASSHAALGVLFF. CDR3 in DNA: TGTGCCAGCAGCCACGCAGCTCTAGGAGTTCTGTTCTTC.

The chain couples TRBV5-4 to TRBJ2-4, with D tentatively TRBD1 (6 bases). The CDR3 consists of 14 residues. Germline CDR1 is SGHNT and CDR2 is YYREEE (reference sequence). The ends were cut back, 4 bases at V and 1 base at J, with 9 bases in the middle. CDR3 DNA: TGTGCCAGCAGCCGCGACAGGGCCAAAAACATTCAGTACTTC. Its translation is CASSRDRAKNIQYF.

The V and J genes are TRBV11-3 and TRBJ1-5; possibly TRBD1 for D (6 bases). The CDR3 extends over 16 amino acids. Looked up from germline, CDR1 is SGHNT and CDR2 is YENEEA. Trimming removed 5 bases from V and 6 bases from J, with 20 bases in between. The CDR3 protein is CASSQTGSGPSQPQHF. The CDR3 coding sequence is TGTGCCAGCAGCCAAACAGGGTCGGGTCCAAGTCAGCCCCAGCATTTT.

The chain combines TRBV15 with TRBJ1-6, with D perhaps TRBD1 (6 bases). Germline V gives CDR1 LNHNV, CDR2 YYDKDF (reference sequence). V lost 2 bases and J lost 11, with 19 bases in between. The CDR3 has 16 residues. The CDR3 DNA is TGTGCCACCAGCAGACCGCTTAGGGGGGCGGGGGCACCCCTCCACTTT. This encodes CATSRPLRGAGAPLHF.

The rearrangement joins TRBV3-1 (or the pseudogene TRBV3-2) to TRBJ2-2; D gene ambiguous. The CDR3 runs 12 residues. Germline V gene data show CDR1 as LGHDT and CDR2 as YNNKEL (reference sequence). V gave up 4 bases and J gave up 4 bases, with 4 bases separating them. This CDR3 reads CASSLLTGELFF. CDR3 in DNA: TGTGCCAGCAGCCTCCTCACCGGGGAGCTGTTTTTT.

This chain joins TRBV7-2 and TRBJ2-7; 8 bases agree with TRBD1. Unmatched junction bases numbered 4, after V lost 0 bases and J lost 0 bases. Germline V gives CDR1 SGHTA, CDR2 FQGNSA. There are 16 residues in the CDR3. The CDR3 DNA reads TGTGCCAGCAGCTTAGCGCGGACAGGGAGCTCCTACGAGCAGTACTTC. Its protein product is CASSLARTGSSYEQYF.

The rearrangement links TRBV24-1 to TRBJ1-3; D is unresolved. Germline lookup yields CDR1 KGHDR and CDR2 SFDVKD. V was clipped by 9 bases and J by 0 bases, with 11 bases between them. CDR3 length equals 14 residues. CDR3 in amino acids: CATSDTYSGNTIYF. In nucleotides, the CDR3 is TGTGCCACCTCAGACACCTACTCTGGAAACACCATATATTTT.

The rearrangement joins TRBV7-3 to TRBJ2-2; the match to TRBD2 covers 8 bases. The CDR3 totals 15 residues. Losses at the gene ends were 1 base for V and 5 bases for J; bases not matched to a gene: 3. CDR1 SGHTA and CDR2 FQGTGA come from the germline V gene. The CDR3 DNA is TGTGCCAGCAGCTTAAGCCCGGGGGGGACCGGGGAGCTGTTTTTT. This gives the protein CASSLSPGGTGELFF.

V gene TRBV5-6 combines with J gene TRBJ2-1; TRBD1 matches 8 bases. J lost 7 bases, V lost 4 bases, and 16 bases had no gene match. The CDR3 is 17 residues long. Germline CDR1 reads SGHDT; CDR2 reads YYEEEE. The CDR3 nucleotides are TGTGCCAGCAGCCGATCCCCCAGGACAGGGCCTAGGAATGAGCAGTTCTTC. Its translation: CASSRSPRTGPRNEQFF.

The chain has TRBV10-2 and TRBJ2-3; D may be TRBD1 (5 bases). Germline-derived CDR1 and CDR2 are WSHSY and SAAADI. Trimming removed 3 bases from V and 3 bases from J, with 13 bases in between. The CDR3 is made up of 15 amino acids. DNA for the CDR3: TGCGCCAGCAGTGACGGCAGGAAGGGGACAGATACGCAGTATTTT. Amino acids: CASSDGRKGTDTQYF.

The chain recombines TRBV10-3 with TRBJ2-7; 7 bases are a match to TRBD1. Trimming removed 4 bases from V and 0 bases from J; junction bases left unmatched: 6. Germline CDR1 ENHRY, CDR2 SYGVKD. The CDR3 covers 15 residues. The CDR3: CAISGQGWASYEQYF. The CDR3 DNA sequence: TGTGCCATCAGTGGACAGGGCTGGGCCTCCTACGAGCAGTACTTC.

The chain uses TRBV6-5 and TRBJ2-7; tentative D call: TRBD1 (6 bases). CDR1 MNHEY and CDR2 SVGAGI come from the germline V gene. The CDR3 is made up of 14 amino acids. Deletions cut 4 bases from V and 0 bases from J, with 10 bases between. The CDR3, as DNA: TGTGCCAGCAGTTTCAGGGACACCTCCTACGAGCAGTACTTC. Encoded protein: CASSFRDTSYEQYF.

The CDR3 nucleotides are TGTGCCAGCAGCCAGGGGCCACAGAGTTCGAACACCGGGGAGCTGTTTTTT. As protein: CASSQGPQSSNTGELFF. The gene calls are TRBV5-5 and TRBJ2-2; tentatively, D is TRBD1 (6 bases). V lost 4 bases to trimming and J lost 0 bases, with 16 bases between them. There are 17 residues in the CDR3. Looked up from germline, CDR1 is SGHKS and CDR2 is YYEKEE (reference sequence).

This clone was recorded a few times. V is TRBV7-9 and J is TRBJ2-5; TRBD2 matches at 12 bases. CDR3 length equals 15 residues. Germline assignment: CDR1 SEHNR and CDR2 FQNEAQ (reference sequence). After removal of 4 bases from V and 4 bases from J, the junction contained 4 bases not matched to a gene. The CDR3 region has the DNA TGTGCCAGCAGCTCCCTAGCGGGGGGGGGAGAGACCCAGTACTTC. Encoded protein: CASSSLAGGGETQYF.

V usage is TRBV4-2 and J usage is TRBJ2-1; 8 bases align to TRBD2. The trim removed 4 bases at V and 5 bases at J, leaving 7 bases unmatched. The CDR3 spans 15 residues. The germline V gene encodes CDR1 LGHNA and CDR2 YNFKEQ. CDR3: CASSPRAAGDNEQFF. The DNA for the CDR3 is TGTGCCAGCAGCCCCCGAGCAGCGGGGGACAATGAGCAGTTCTTC.

The rearrangement uses TRBV6-5 and TRBJ1-1; D gene unclear. V was trimmed by 4 bases and J by 5 bases, leaving 11 bases between them. Per germline, CDR1 MNHEY and CDR2 SVGAGI. CDR3 length: 13 amino acids. The CDR3 sequence is CASSSGWRTEAFF. The CDR3 nucleotides read TGTGCCAGCAGTTCCGGCTGGAGGACTGAAGCTTTCTTT.

This chain joins TRBV9 and TRBJ2-6; 7 positions agree with TRBD1. Germline V gene data show CDR1 as SGDLS and CDR2 as YYNGEE. V was pared by 4 bases and J by 0 bases, with 13 bases of the junction left unmatched. The CDR3 has 19 residues. In DNA, the CDR3 is TGTGCCAGCAGCCTAAGCTTGGGACAGAGTTTCTCTGGGGCCAACGTCCTGACTTTC. Translated: CASSLSLGQSFSGANVLTF.

The chain is built from TRBV5-1 and TRBJ2-5; TRBD1 aligns across 9 bases. The CDR3 spans 14 residues. Germline loops: CDR1 SGHRS, CDR2 YFSETQ. With 1 base clipped from V and 6 bases from J, the junction kept 4 bases outside the gene matches. DNA for the CDR3: TGCGCCAGCAGCTTGAAACAGGGGGCGCAGACCCAGTACTTC. This gives the protein CASSLKQGAQTQYF.

CDR3 nucleotide sequence: TGTGCCAGCAGCTTAGGGAGCTATGGCTACACCTTC. Translating gives CASSLGSYGYTF. The chain combines TRBV13 with TRBJ1-2, with no clear D. This CDR3 has 12 amino acids. Trimming shortened V by 0 bases and J by 4 bases, and 3 bases separated the two germline ends. Germline V gene data show CDR1 as PRHDT and CDR2 as FYEKMQ (reference sequence).

Remarks on this clone: Its ends do not fully match the called genes, so a read error is possible. The J gene is TRBJ2-2, the V gene TRBV30; D is unresolved. The CDR3 has 12 amino acids. Germline CDR1 reads GTSNPN; CDR2 reads SVGIG (reference sequence). The CDR3 DNA reads TGTGCCTGGGGACCGCACACCTGGGAGCTGTTTTTT. Encoded protein: CAWGPHTWELFF.

The rearrangement uses TRBV18 and TRBJ1-4; TRBD1 is a possible D gene (6 bases). Trimming stripped 5 bases from V and 2 bases from J, with 12 bases between. The germline V gene encodes CDR1 KGHSH and CDR2 LQKENI. This CDR3 comprises 15 residues. CDR3 sequence (DNA): TGTGCCAGCTCAACATCAGGGGCGACTAATGAAAAACTGTTTTTT. It specifies CASSTSGATNEKLFF. The full variable domain, with the rest looked up from reference TRBV18 and TRBJ1-4, is NAGVMQNPRHLVRRRGQEARLRCSPMKGHSHVYWYRQLPEEGLKFMVYLQKENIIDESGMPKERFSAEFPKEGPSILRIQQVVRGDSAAYFCASSTSGATNEKLFFGSGTQLSVL.

V gene TRBV5-4 combines with J gene TRBJ2-7, with D perhaps TRBD2 (7 bases). CDR1 and CDR2 from the germline V gene are SGHNT and YYREEE (reference sequence). There are 15 residues in the CDR3. The V gene lost 3 bases and the J gene lost 3 bases, with 16 bases spanning the gap. The CDR3 reads CASSWAGAGDYEQYF. The CDR3 DNA follows: TGTGCCAGCAGCTGGGCGGGGGCCGGGGACTACGAGCAGTACTTC.

This chain links TRBV7-2 with TRBJ1-1; 9 bases match TRBD1. After removal of 3 bases from V and 10 bases from J, the junction contained 6 bases not matched to a gene. The CDR3 is 13 residues long. Germline loops: CDR1 SGHTA, CDR2 FQGNSA. CDR3 sequence reads: CASSFSDRGLAFF. Written as DNA, the CDR3 is TGTGCCAGCAGCTTCTCGGACAGGGGATTAGCTTTCTTT.

The genes are TRBV3-1 (or the pseudogene TRBV3-2) and TRBJ2-7; D unclear. The V gene lost 5 bases and the J gene lost 3 bases, with 5 bases spanning the gap. The CDR3 runs to 11 residues. Germline V gene sequence: CDR1 LGHDT, CDR2 YNNKEL (reference sequence). Here the CDR3 DNA reads TGTGCCAGCAGCGGGCGCTACGAGCAGTACTTC. As protein: CASSGRYEQYF.

About this clone: The junction shows a germline mismatch at one end, possibly a read error. This rearrangement joins TRBV6-2 or TRBV6-3 to TRBJ1-2, with 7 bases identical to TRBD1. The CDR3 totals 13 residues. CDR1 MNHEY and CDR2 SVGEGT come from the germline V gene. The CDR3 sequence: CAGSYRDSYGYTF. The CDR3, as DNA: TGTGCCGGCAGTTACCGGGACAGCTATGGCTACACCTTC.

The CDR3 is CAISVGGTDTQYF. CDR3 nucleotide sequence: TGTGCCATCAGTGTAGGGGGCACAGATACGCAGTATTTT. V gene TRBV10-3 combines with J gene TRBJ2-3; the D gene is possibly TRBD1 (5 bases). Trimming cost V 4 bases and J 1 base, with 6 bases left between them. This CDR3 comprises 13 residues. Germline V lookup: CDR1 ENHRY, CDR2 SYGVKD.